Detailed here is one T cell receptor (beta chain). Antigen: not known. The protocol was immunoSEQ multiplex PCR, while the TCRdb copy is restricted to in-frame clones and leaves out a portion. The sample consists of around 150,000 clones, 90% of them appearing once. This sample was taken from a study of T cell responses to AZD1222 COVID-19 vaccine. Overall study results and limits: In a largely white British group with more females than males, clonal diversity was possibly underestimated. Among spike-specific TCRs, nearly half reportedly target unmutated variant regions.

Trimming removed 3 bases from V and 5 bases from J; junction bases left unmatched: 4. The V gene's germline CDR1 is LGHDT and CDR2 YNNKEL (reference sequence). The CDR3 is 14 amino acids. The genes are TRBV3-1 (or the pseudogene TRBV3-2) and TRBJ2-5; 9 positions match TRBD1. This TCR was recovered from an adult who received the AZD1222 COVID-19 vaccine. Sequencing used peripheral blood, obtained 28 days after the second AZD1222 dose. The CDR3 nucleotides read TGTGCCAGCAGCCAGGGACAGGGTTGGGAGACCCAGTACTTC. It specifies CASSQGQGWETQYF.